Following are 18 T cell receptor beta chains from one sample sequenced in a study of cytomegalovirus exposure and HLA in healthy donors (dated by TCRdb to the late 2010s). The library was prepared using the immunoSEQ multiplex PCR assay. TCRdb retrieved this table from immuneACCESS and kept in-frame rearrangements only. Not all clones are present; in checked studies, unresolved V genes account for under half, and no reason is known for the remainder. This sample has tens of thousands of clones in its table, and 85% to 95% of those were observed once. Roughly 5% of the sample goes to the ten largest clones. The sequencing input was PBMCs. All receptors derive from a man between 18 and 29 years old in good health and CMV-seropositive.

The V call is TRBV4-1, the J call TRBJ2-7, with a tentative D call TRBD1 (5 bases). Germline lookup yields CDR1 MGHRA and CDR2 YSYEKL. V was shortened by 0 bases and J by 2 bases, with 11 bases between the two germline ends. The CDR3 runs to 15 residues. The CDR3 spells CASSQDLAGTYEQYF. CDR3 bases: TGCGCCAGCAGCCAAGATCTGGCAGGGACCTACGAGCAGTACTTC.

CDR3 residues: CAISPGTDYEQYF. The CDR3, as DNA: TGTGCCATCAGCCCCGGGACAGACTACGAGCAGTACTTC. The V and J genes are TRBV10-3 and TRBJ2-7, with TRBD1 matching over 7 bases. The CDR3 is 13 amino acids. Germline loops: CDR1 ENHRY, CDR2 SYGVKD. J was trimmed by 3 bases and V by 6 bases; bases with no gene match: 5.

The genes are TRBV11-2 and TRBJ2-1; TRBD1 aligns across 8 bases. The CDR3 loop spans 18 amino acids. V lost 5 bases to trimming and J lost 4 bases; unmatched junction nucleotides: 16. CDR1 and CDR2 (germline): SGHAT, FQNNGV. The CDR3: CASSRTAPQGAGYNEQFF. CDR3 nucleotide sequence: TGTGCCAGCAGCCGAACGGCACCGCAGGGGGCGGGTTACAATGAGCAGTTCTTC.

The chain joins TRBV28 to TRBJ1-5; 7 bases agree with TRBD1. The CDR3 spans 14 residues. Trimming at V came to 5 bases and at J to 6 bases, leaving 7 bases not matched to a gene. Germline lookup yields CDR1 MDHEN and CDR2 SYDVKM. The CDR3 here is CASSPTGAAQPQHF. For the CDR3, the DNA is TGTGCCAGCAGTCCAACAGGGGCGGCTCAGCCCCAGCATTTT.

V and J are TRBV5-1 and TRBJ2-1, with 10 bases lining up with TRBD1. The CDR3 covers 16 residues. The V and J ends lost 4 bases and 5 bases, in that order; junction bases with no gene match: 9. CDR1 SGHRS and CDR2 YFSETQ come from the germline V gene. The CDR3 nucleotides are TGCGCCAGCAGCCCCGGAGGAGGGACAGGGGACAATGAGCAGTTCTTC. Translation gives CASSPGGGTGDNEQFF.

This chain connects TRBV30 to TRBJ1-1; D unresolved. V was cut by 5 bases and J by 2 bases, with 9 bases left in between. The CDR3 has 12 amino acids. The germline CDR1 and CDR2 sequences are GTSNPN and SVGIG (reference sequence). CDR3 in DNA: TGTGCCTGGGGGAGAGGTAACACTGAAGCTTTCTTT. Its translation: CAWGRGNTEAFF. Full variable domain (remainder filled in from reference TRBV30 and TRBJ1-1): SQTIHQWPATLVQPVGSPLSLECTVEGTSNPNLYWYRQAAGRGLQLLFYSVGIGQISSEVPQNLSASRPQDRQFILSSKKLLLSDSGFYLCAWGRGNTEAFFGQGTRLTVV.

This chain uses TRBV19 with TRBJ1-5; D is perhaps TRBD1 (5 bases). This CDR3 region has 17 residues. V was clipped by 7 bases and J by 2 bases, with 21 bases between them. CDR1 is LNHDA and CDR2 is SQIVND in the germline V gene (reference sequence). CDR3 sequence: CASTDRGGKPGNQPQHF. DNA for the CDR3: TGTGCCAGTACCGACCGGGGGGGGAAACCAGGCAATCAGCCCCAGCATTTT.

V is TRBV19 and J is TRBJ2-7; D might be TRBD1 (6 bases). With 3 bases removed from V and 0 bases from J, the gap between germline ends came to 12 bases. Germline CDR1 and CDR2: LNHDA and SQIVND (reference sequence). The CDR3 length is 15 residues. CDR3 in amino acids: CASSISPGASYEQYF. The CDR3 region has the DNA TGTGCCAGTAGTATTAGCCCAGGGGCCTCCTACGAGCAGTACTTC.

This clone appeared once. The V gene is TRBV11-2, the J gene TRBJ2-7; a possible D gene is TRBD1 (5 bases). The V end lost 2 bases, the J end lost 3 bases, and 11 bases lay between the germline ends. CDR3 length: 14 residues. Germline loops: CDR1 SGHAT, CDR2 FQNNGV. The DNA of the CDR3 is TGTGCCAGCAGCTTAAGTGACAGCGTCTACGAGCAGTACTTC. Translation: CASSLSDSVYEQYF.

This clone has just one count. This CDR3 is CASSLATSGRLVRQFF. CDR3 sequence (DNA): TGTGCCAGCAGCTTAGCGACTAGCGGGAGGCTCGTACGGCAGTTCTTC. V gene TRBV7-9 combines with J gene TRBJ2-1, with 13 bases identical to TRBD2. There are 16 residues in the CDR3. The V and J ends lost 0 bases and 12 bases, in that order; junction bases with no gene match: 8. Germline CDR1 SEHNR, CDR2 FQNEAQ (reference sequence).

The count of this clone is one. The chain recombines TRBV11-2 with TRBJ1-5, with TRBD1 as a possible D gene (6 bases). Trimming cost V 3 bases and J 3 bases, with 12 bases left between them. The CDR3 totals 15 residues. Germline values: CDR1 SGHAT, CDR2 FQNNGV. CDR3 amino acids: CASSLRRGNNQPQHF. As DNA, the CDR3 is TGTGCCAGCAGCTTGCGAAGGGGGAACAATCAGCCCCAGCATTTT. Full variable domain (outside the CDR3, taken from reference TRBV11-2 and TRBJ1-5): EAGVAQSPRYKIIEKRQSVAFWCNPISGHATLYWYQQILGQGPKLLIQFQNNGVVDDSQLPKDRFSAERLKGVDSTLKIQPAKLEDSAVYLCASSLRRGNNQPQHFGDGTRLSIL.

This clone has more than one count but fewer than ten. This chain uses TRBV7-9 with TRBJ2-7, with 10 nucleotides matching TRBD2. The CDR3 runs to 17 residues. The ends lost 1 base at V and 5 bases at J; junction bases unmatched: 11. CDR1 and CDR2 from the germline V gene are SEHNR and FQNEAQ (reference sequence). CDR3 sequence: CASSLVLAGDLQDEQYF. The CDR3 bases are TGTGCCAGCAGCTTAGTCCTAGCGGGAGACCTCCAGGACGAGCAGTACTTC. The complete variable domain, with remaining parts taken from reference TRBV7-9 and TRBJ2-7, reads DTGVSQNPRHKITKRGQNVTFRCDPISEHNRLYWYRQTLGQGPEFLTYFQNEAQLEKSRLLSDRFSAERPKGSFSTLEIQRTEQGDSAMYLCASSLVLAGDLQDEQYFGPGTRLTVT.

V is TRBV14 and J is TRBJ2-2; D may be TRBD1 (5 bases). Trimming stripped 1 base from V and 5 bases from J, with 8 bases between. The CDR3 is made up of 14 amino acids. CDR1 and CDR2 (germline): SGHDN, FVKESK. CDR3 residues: CASSQVQGTGELFF. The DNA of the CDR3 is TGTGCCAGCAGCCAAGTCCAGGGAACCGGGGAGCTGTTTTTT.

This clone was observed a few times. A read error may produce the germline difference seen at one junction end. The CDR3: CASSADSTGTRTF. CDR3 DNA sequence: TGCGCCAGCAGTGCAGACAGCACCGGGACTAGAACTTTC. This chain links TRBV10-1 with TRBJ2-7, with TRBD2 identical over 8 bases. From germline, CDR1 is WNHNN and CDR2 SYGVQD (reference sequence). This CDR3 is 13 amino acids long.

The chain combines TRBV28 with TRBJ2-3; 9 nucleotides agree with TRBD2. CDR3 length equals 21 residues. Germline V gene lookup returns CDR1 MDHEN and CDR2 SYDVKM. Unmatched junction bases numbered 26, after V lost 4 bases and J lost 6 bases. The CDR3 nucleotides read TGTGCCAGCAGTTCCCTCGATCCACGAGGGGCGGGAGGGCCCTCTTGGGATACGCAGTATTTT. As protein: CASSSLDPRGAGGPSWDTQYF.

The CDR3 sequence is CASSRGEAGAQHF. The CDR3 coding sequence is TGTGCCAGCAGCCGAGGGGAGGCCGGGGCCCAGCATTTT. This chain links TRBV7-9 with TRBJ1-5, with D perhaps TRBD1 (5 bases). Trimming left V 5 bases short and J 11 bases short, with 16 bases between. The CDR3 length is 13 residues. Germline V gene lookup returns CDR1 SEHNR and CDR2 FQNEAQ (reference sequence).

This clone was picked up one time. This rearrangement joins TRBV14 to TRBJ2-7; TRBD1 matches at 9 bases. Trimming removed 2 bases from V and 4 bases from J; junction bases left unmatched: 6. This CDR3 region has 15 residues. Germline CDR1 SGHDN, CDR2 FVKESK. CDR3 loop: CASSQLGTGIYEQYF. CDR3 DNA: TGTGCCAGCAGCCAATTAGGGACAGGGATTTACGAGCAGTACTTC.

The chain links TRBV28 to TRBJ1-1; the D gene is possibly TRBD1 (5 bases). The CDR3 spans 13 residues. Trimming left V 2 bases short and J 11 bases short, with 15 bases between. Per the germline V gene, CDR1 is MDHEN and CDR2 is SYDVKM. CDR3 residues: CASSLGAAARAFF. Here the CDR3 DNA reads TGTGCCAGCAGTTTAGGGGCGGCAGCGCGGGCTTTCTTT.